A selection of T cell receptor beta chains follows, all from one sample in a study of blood T cells in healthy people across ages. TCRdb re-analysed the 5' RACE reads in MiXCR, keeping a single row per CDR3 protein. The repertoire holds about 780,000 distinct CDR3 sequences, with around half as singletons. The material sequenced was blood. These TCRs come from a man aged 80 or over in good health. Each CDR3 is given with its conserved first and last residue. D genes are given only for firm matches. Not all rows give a size; the values are once, few, many and, for expanded clones, a class.

CDR3 length	D gene	V gene	J gene	clone size	CDR3 DNA	CDR3 protein
15	NA	TRBV18	TRBJ1-5	NA	TGTGCCAGCTCGACGGAGGTAGGGGCAGGGCAGCCCCAGCATTTT	CASSTEVGAGQPQHF
15	TRBD2	TRBV20-1	TRBJ2-1	few	TGCAGTGCTAGAGATCCGAGCGGGGGCTACAATGAGCAGTTCTTC	CSARDPSGGYNEQFF
15	TRBD2	TRBV9	TRBJ2-1	few	TGTGCCAGCAGCTCCACTAGCGGGAACTACAATGAGCAGTTCTTC	CASSSTSGNYNEQFF
14	NA	TRBV6-5	TRBJ2-3	NA	TGTGCCAGCAGTCGGGGGCGCGGGGCAGATACGCAGTATTTT	CASSRGRGADTQYF
16	TRBD1	TRBV14	TRBJ2-7	few	TGTGCCAGCAGCCAAGACACGAGCGGGACAGGGGACGAGCAGTACTTC	CASSQDTSGTGDEQYF
14	NA	TRBV10-2	TRBJ1-2	once	TGCGCCAGCAGTGAGTCGACAGGTTTCTGTGGCTACACCTTC	CASSESTGFCGYTF
19	TRBD2	TRBV7-2	TRBJ2-3	NA	TGTGCCAGCAGCTTAGTCGCTAGCGGGAGGGCCCTCATCACAGATACGCAGTATTTT	CASSLVASGRALITDTQYF
18	NA	TRBV2	TRBJ1-6	few	TGTGCCAGCAGTGAAGATCATTGGGGGGGCCCGGCGGCGACACCCCTCCACTTT	CASSEDHWGGPAATPLHF
16	NA	TRBV24-1	TRBJ2-7	NA	TGTGCCACCAGTGATTCTGCCGCAAGCTCCTACAATGAGCAGTACTTC	CATSDSAASSYNEQYF
13	NA	TRBV28	TRBJ2-1	few	TGTGCCAGCAGCCCCCTAGAAGACAATGAGCAGTTCTTC	CASSPLEDNEQFF
12	TRBD2	TRBV5-1	TRBJ2-3	NA	TGCGCCAGCGGCCGGGGGGCAGATACGCAGTATTTT	CASGRGADTQYF
18	TRBD1	TRBV5-1	TRBJ2-6	NA	TGCGCCAGTAGCCCTGACAGGGGGCGCAGTTCCGGGGCCAACGTCCTGACTTTC	CASSPDRGRSSGANVLTF
14	NA	TRBV5-6	TRBJ2-7	NA	TGTGCCAGCAGCCCTATGGACCGAATCTACGAGCAGTACTTC	CASSPMDRIYEQYF
15	NA	TRBV7-3	TRBJ2-1	NA	TGTGCCAGCAGCTTAGGAGGATTCGGGAGTAATGAGCAGTTCTTC	CASSLGGFGSNEQFF
13	TRBD2	TRBV11-3	TRBJ2-2	NA	TGTGCCAGCAGTCCCGGGAGGAGCGGGGAGCTGTTTTTT	CASSPGRSGELFF
14	NA	TRBV7-9	TRBJ2-7	NA	TGTGCCAGCAGCTTAGGCGTCGGGGAGGCCGAGCAGTACTTC	CASSLGVGEAEQYF
15	TRBD2	TRBV7-2	TRBJ2-7	NA	TGTGCCAGCAGCCTACTAGCGGGAGTGAGCCACGAGCAGTACTTC	CASSLLAGVSHEQYF
15	TRBD2	TRBV20-1	TRBJ2-1	NA	TGCAGTGCTAACACCGGGACTAGCGGGATCAATGAGCAGTTCTTC	CSANTGTSGINEQFF
15	NA	TRBV20-1	TRBJ2-5	NA	TGCAGTGCTAGAGATCAGTCCTCCCTAAAAGAGACCCAGTACTTC	CSARDQSSLKETQYF
23	TRBD2	TRBV20-1	TRBJ2-4	NA	TGCAGTGCTAGTGCAGGGTCCGGGAGGCTAGCGGGAGAAGGGGTTGTGGTCAAAAACATTCAGTACTTC	CSASAGSGRLAGEGVVVKNIQYF
14	NA	TRBV18	TRBJ2-5	NA	TGTGCCAGCTCACCCGCCGGGTTCCAAGAGACCCAGTACTTC	CASSPAGFQETQYF
13	NA	TRBV11-2	TRBJ1-2	NA	TGTGCCAGCAGCCGGGACATGAACTATGGCTACACCTTC	CASSRDMNYGYTF
16	TRBD2	TRBV5-1	TRBJ2-3	NA	TGCGCCAGCAGCTTCAGTTCAGCGGGAGGCACAGATACGCAGTATTTT	CASSFSSAGGTDTQYF
14	NA	TRBV28	TRBJ2-7	NA	TGTGCCAGCAGTCCCACTCGGGGTCCGGAGGAGCAGTACTTC	CASSPTRGPEEQYF
14	NA	TRBV28	TRBJ1-2	NA	TGTGCCAGCACCCTCGGAGGGCCTAACTATGGCTACACCTTC	CASTLGGPNYGYTF
14	TRBD1	TRBV7-9	TRBJ2-7	NA	TGTGCCAGCGGATCAGGGGGCGCCCTCTACGAGCAGTACTTC	CASGSGGALYEQYF
14	NA	TRBV7-2	TRBJ1-2	NA	TGTGCCAGCAGCCCTAGGGGGACGAACTATGGCTACACCTTC	CASSPRGTNYGYTF
14	NA	TRBV25-1	TRBJ2-3	few	TGTGCCAGCAGTGCTCAGGCTAGCACAGATACGCAGTATTTT	CASSAQASTDTQYF
16	NA	TRBV28	TRBJ2-1	few	TGTGCCAGCAGTTTAACGGGGGCTAGCTCCTACAATGAGCAGTTCTTC	CASSLTGASSYNEQFF
15	TRBD1	TRBV11-2	TRBJ2-3	NA	TGTGCCAGCACCTCGATCACAGGGGGCGCAGATACGCAGTATTTT	CASTSITGGADTQYF
13	NA	TRBV20-1	TRBJ2-4	NA	TGCAGTGCTAGAGAATCGGGGCAAAACATTCAGTACTTC	CSARESGQNIQYF
12	NA	TRBV12-3/TRBV12-4	TRBJ2-5	few	TGTGCCAGCAGACAGGGGAGGGAGACCCAGTACTTC	CASRQGRETQYF
15	NA	TRBV4-2	TRBJ2-1	many	TGTGCCACCAGTGGAGCTCCGAGCTCCTACAATGAGCAGTTCTTC	CATSGAPSSYNEQFF
21	NA	TRBV24-1	TRBJ2-5	NA	TGTGCCACCAGTTCACCTCTGATATCTGACAGAATAAGACAAGGGAAAGAGACCCAGTACTTC	CATSSPLISDRIRQGKETQYF
14	NA	TRBV29-1	TRBJ2-1	NA	TGCAGCGTGGGGACCTTTGGTGACGGGAATGAGCAGTTCTTC	CSVGTFGDGNEQFF
18	NA	TRBV20-1	TRBJ1-2	NA	TGCAGTGCTAGTGGGACGGGTCAGGGGTTACCCTCGAGGTATGGCCACACCTTC	CSASGTGQGLPSRYGHTF
14	NA	TRBV29-1	TRBJ1-1	NA	TGCAGCGCCCAAATGGCCGCAGGGGAGACTGAAGCTTTCTTT	CSAQMAAGETEAFF
15	TRBD2	TRBV6-2/TRBV6-3	TRBJ2-7	NA	TGTGCCAGCAGCCGACTAGCACAGAGCTCCTACGAGCAGTACTTC	CASSRLAQSSYEQYF
14	NA	TRBV5-4	TRBJ2-5	few	TGTGCCAGCACCCCAGGGGGGTCCCAAGAGACCCAGTACTTC	CASTPGGSQETQYF
15	NA	TRBV14	TRBJ2-3	NA	TGTGCCAGCAGCCCTACCGGGCACCCCACAGATACGCAGTATTTT	CASSPTGHPTDTQYF
15	TRBD2	TRBV5-1	TRBJ2-3	few	TGCGCCAGCAGCTTCGGGCGGGAGCGTCCAGATACGCAGTATTTT	CASSFGRERPDTQYF
13	NA	TRBV29-1	TRBJ2-3	NA	TGCAGCGTGGCGCCAGGGCGGGGAGATACGCAGTATTTT	CSVAPGRGDTQYF
16	NA	TRBV20-1	TRBJ2-4	NA	TGCAGTGCGGCAGACAGCTTAGAAATAGCCAAAAACATTCAGTACTTC	CSAADSLEIAKNIQYF
13	NA	TRBV5-1	TRBJ2-2	NA	TGCGCCAGCAGCCAAACGTTCACCGGGGAGCTGTTTTTT	CASSQTFTGELFF
20	TRBD2	TRBV20-1	TRBJ2-5	few	TGCAGTGCTAGACCCCCCCTTTTGGGGGGGTCGGGACTTGTAAAAGAGACCCAGTACTTC	CSARPPLLGGSGLVKETQYF
13	NA	TRBV6-1	TRBJ2-3	many	TGTGCCAGCAGTGAAGAGGTTCAAGATACGCAGTATTTT	CASSEEVQDTQYF
15	TRBD2	TRBV7-2	TRBJ2-1	NA	TGTGCCAGCAGCTTGTCTTTTGCTAGCGGGCGAAGTGAGTTCTTC	CASSLSFASGRSEFF
11	NA	TRBV29-1	TRBJ2-3	NA	TGCAGCGTTGCGGACGCAGATACGCAGTATTTT	CSVADADTQYF
13	TRBD2	TRBV6-6	TRBJ2-5	NA	TGTGCCCGCAGTCCCTCCGGCGGGAGAGAGCAGTACTTC	CARSPSGGREQYF
15	NA	TRBV6-2/TRBV6-3	TRBJ2-1	few	TGTGCCAGCAGTCCACACGGCAGATCCTACAATGAGCAGTTCTTC	CASSPHGRSYNEQFF
18	NA	TRBV10-3	TRBJ2-1	NA	TGTGCCATCAGTGAGTGGAGGACCGGAACGAGCTCCTACAATGAGCAGTTCTTC	CAISEWRTGTSSYNEQFF
14	TRBD1	TRBV7-2	TRBJ2-7	few	TGTGCCAGCAGCTTAGCAAGACAGGGGCCCGAGCAGTACTTC	CASSLARQGPEQYF
14	NA	TRBV12-3/TRBV12-4	TRBJ1-3	NA	TGTGCCAGCAGGGTGGGAGCCTCTGGAAACACCATATATTTT	CASRVGASGNTIYF
14	NA	TRBV27	TRBJ2-7	few	TGTGCCAGCAGTTCCGGAGGGGTTGGGTACGAGCAGTACTTC	CASSSGGVGYEQYF
15	NA	TRBV5-1	TRBJ1-2	NA	TGCGCCAGCAGCTTGGGGCCGGAGGCTAACTATGGCTACACCTTC	CASSLGPEANYGYTF